The present T cell receptor beta chain was sequenced within a study of monozygotic twins with inflammatory bowel disease. The CDR3 contains 19 residues. Germline V CDR1 and CDR2: KGHSH, LQKENI. TCRdb re-called the 5' RACE reads, yielding one record per CDR3 amino acid sequence without DNA. The table lists 420,000 or so distinct CDR3 sequences. Whole-study results and caveats: Patient repertoires may have gained variability from differing immunosuppressive treatments.

Worth noting for this clonotype: Antigen specificity is unknown.

The TCR originated in a human donor with ulcerative colitis or Crohn's disease, or a healthy co-twin of an affected twin (not recorded which). The chain couples TRBV18 to TRBJ2-6; TCRdb's D call of TRBD1 is untestable without DNA. The sequenced material came from blood. CDR3 residues: CASSHRGTRGGTGANVLTF.